This T cell receptor beta chain was retrieved from a study of blood T cell repertoires in COVID-19 (dated by TCRdb to the early 2020s). Study-level background: Collaborator samples came from the United States, Italy and Spain and covered acute and convalescent phases of COVID-19. The material from the prospective study consisted of cDNA or gDNA derived from T cells, B-cell-depleted T cells, or PBMCs. The dataset comprised deeply sampled blood TCRbeta repertoires from subjects exposed to, actively infected with, or recovered from COVID-19. The repertoires were released in a freely available public database intended as a resource for research on the immune response to SARS-CoV-2. The samples were drawn from two sources: the first 160 participants of the ongoing ImmuneRACE study, and over 950 subjects contributed by 6 global collaborators. A de-identified subject ID, COVID-19 status, age in years and sex were almost always included in the sample metadata. Where available, HLA class I and class II types were obtained from metadata supplied by the sample provider rather than from assay-based typing.

From a lookup of the germline V gene, CDR1 and CDR2 are SGHRS and YFSETQ. Spanning cysteine to phenylalanine, the CDR3 consists of 14 amino acids. Only the CDR3 region is kept as DNA, spanning 42 bases read in frame from base 1. The V end loses 4 bases and the J end loses 2 bases, and a stretch of 11 bases separates them. One collaborating source in Seattle enrolled patients during active infection and followed them longitudinally through the course of disease. Whole blood was collected in K2EDTA tubes by collaborating institutions according to the institutions' own protocols. For TCRbeta analysis, collaborators shipped samples in one of three forms: frozen whole blood, isolated PBMCs, or DNA extracted from either of those sample types. TCRbeta CDR3 regions were amplified from genomic DNA by means of the immunoSEQ Assay, a bias-controlled multiplex PCR. As for the authors' bioinformatics: The number of nucleated cells in each sample was estimated by amplification of reference gene primers within the assay. To quantify the absolute abundance of each unique TCRbeta CDR3 rearrangement, sequence reads were collapsed and filtered. Productive Simpson clonality was computed per sample as the square root of Simpson's diversity index over productive rearrangements. Here the immuneACCESS table is served through TCRdb, limited to in-frame sequences with V and J called. Missing clones are a known gap in these copies; in checked studies unresolved V genes cover under half, and the rest lacks a known reason. The DNA was the basis for D and trimming; V, J and clone size are from that table. The sample table holds 120,000 or so clones, of which 81% were seen once. Together, the top ten hold 17% of the sample.

Study-wide findings and limitations: The amount of clinical and demographic metadata varied by source and participant and was provided uncurated.

Comment on this clone: What antigen it recognizes has not been identified. Base qualities are not provided; no much larger clone lies one nucleotide away.

The chain is encoded by TRBV5-1 joined to TRBJ2-3, and perhaps TRBD1 as D gene, on 6 matching bases. This receptor was obtained from a young man with COVID-19, enrolled during active disease. Material for sequencing was peripheral blood. The CDR3 corresponds to CASSRDTYTDTQYF. The DNA sequence is as follows: TGCGCCAGCAGCAGGGACACCTACACAGATACGCAGTATTTT.